These 11 T cell receptor beta chains were all obtained from the same sample, sequenced in a study of cytomegalovirus exposure and HLA in healthy donors. The primer mix had 60 Vbeta and 13 Jbeta primers. The protocol was immunoSEQ multiplex PCR, while the TCRdb copy is restricted to in-frame clones and leaves out a portion. The table gives some 130,000 clones; the top ten clones make up 1.5% to 2% of it. Sequencing was carried out using PBMCs. These receptors were taken from a man aged 18 to 30 in good health and CMV-seronegative.

V is TRBV10-3 and J is TRBJ2-1, with D perhaps matching TRBD1 (5 bases). CDR3 length equals 17 residues. Germline V gene sequence: CDR1 ENHRY, CDR2 SYGVKD. With 0 bases removed from V and 8 bases from J, the gap between germline ends came to 20 bases. The DNA for the CDR3 is TGTGCCATCAGTGAGTCGCTTTCGCACAAGGGGTACTATGAGCAGTTCTTC. Protein sequence: CAISESLSHKGYYEQFF.

In DNA form, the CDR3 reads TGCGCCAGCAGCCAAGGGGGCGGGAGTCAAGAGACCCAGTACTTC. This translates into CASSQGGGSQETQYF. The gene calls are TRBV4-3 and TRBJ2-5; TRBD2 aligns across 7 bases. The CDR3 sequence is 15 residues long. Trimming removed 1 base from V and 2 bases from J; junction bases left unmatched: 4. The V gene's germline CDR1 is LGHNA and CDR2 YSLEER.

The genes are TRBV19 and TRBJ2-3, with 10 bases aligning to TRBD2. After removal of 4 bases from V and 1 base from J, the junction contained 8 bases not matched to a gene. Per the germline V gene, CDR1 is LNHDA and CDR2 is SQIVND (reference sequence). The CDR3 loop spans 17 amino acids. CDR3 protein: CASSTLQTSGGTDTQYF. Written as DNA, the CDR3 is TGTGCCAGTAGTACCCTTCAAACTAGCGGGGGCACAGATACGCAGTATTTT.

About this clone: At the DNA level, this CDR3 is encoded by other sequences in the same sample as well. The rearrangement uses TRBV7-3 and TRBJ2-4, with D tentatively TRBD2 (6 bases). V lost 2 bases and J lost 7, with 9 bases in between. CDR1 and CDR2 (germline): SGHTA, FQGTGA. This CDR3 region has 13 residues. The CDR3 DNA reads TGTGCCAGCAGCTTAGGAGGGGCTAACATTCAGTACTTC. This codes for CASSLGGANIQYF. Looking up the rest from reference TRBV7-3 and TRBJ2-4 gives the full variable domain: GAGVSQTPSNKVTEKGKYVELRCDPISGHTALYWYRQSLGQGPEFLIYFQGTGAADDSGLPNDRFFAVRPEGSVSTLKIQRTERGDSAVYLCASSLGGANIQYFGAGTRLSVL.

This rearrangement joins TRBV28 to TRBJ2-7; D possibly corresponds to TRBD1 (7 bases). The germline V gene has CDR1 MDHEN and CDR2 SYDVKM. This CDR3 comprises 15 residues. Trimming left V 1 base short and J 5 bases short, with 15 bases between. As DNA, the CDR3 is TGTGCCAGCAGTTTATTAACAGCAGGGGGGAACGAGCAGTACTTC. Protein product: CASSLLTAGGNEQYF.

The chain links TRBV4-2 to TRBJ2-6, with 7 bases lining up with TRBD1. Per germline, CDR1 LGHNA and CDR2 YNFKEQ. The V and J ends lost 0 bases and 0 bases, in that order; junction bases with no gene match: 2. This CDR3 has 17 amino acids. In DNA form, the CDR3 reads TGTGCCAGCAGCCAAGATGGGACAGCCTCTGGGGCCAACGTCCTGACTTTC. Amino acids: CASSQDGTASGANVLTF.

The genes are TRBV4-3 and TRBJ2-7; D is unresolved. Germline loops: CDR1 LGHNA, CDR2 YSLEER. This CDR3 is 19 amino acids long. The V and J ends lost 0 bases and 3 bases respectively, with 24 bases between them. The CDR3 coding sequence is TGCGCCAGCAGCCAAGATGCCCCCTCGCAGTCCTTGCTCAACTACGAGCAGTACTTC. Translation: CASSQDAPSQSLLNYEQYF.

This chain joins TRBV9 and TRBJ2-3, with 10 bases identical to TRBD2. The CDR3 extends over 15 amino acids. After removal of 3 bases from V and 5 bases from J, the junction contained 6 bases not matched to a gene. In germline, CDR1 is SGDLS, CDR2 YYNGEE. CDR3 sequence reads: CASSGSGGRGDTQYF. The CDR3 DNA sequence: TGTGCCAGCAGCGGTAGCGGGGGGCGTGGAGATACGCAGTATTTT.

This rearrangement joins TRBV6-1 to TRBJ1-4; 9 nucleotides match TRBD1. The CDR3 has 15 residues. The V gene's germline CDR1 is MNHNS and CDR2 SASEGT. Trimming took 6 bases from V and 7 from J; bases not matched to a gene: 9. The CDR3 DNA sequence: TGTGCCAGCAGCCCGGGACAGGGTGGTAGTGAAAAACTGTTTTTT. This codes for CASSPGQGGSEKLFF.

The CDR3 here is CATSRFPGERTEAFF. In DNA, the CDR3 is TGTGCCACCAGCAGGTTCCCAGGGGAACGGACTGAAGCTTTCTTT. J is TRBJ1-1 and V is TRBV15; TRBD1 might be the D (6 bases). CDR1 and CDR2 (germline): LNHNV, YYDKDF (reference sequence). The CDR3 loop spans 15 amino acids. The germline V and J ends were trimmed by 3 bases and 5 bases, with 16 bases remaining between them.

As regards this clone: The junction does not match germline at one end; this may be a read error. The sample holds other DNA sequences that translate to the same CDR3. The chain couples TRBV29-1 to TRBJ1-2; TRBD1 is a possible D gene (5 bases). The CDR3 spans 12 residues. Germline lookup yields CDR1 SQVTM and CDR2 ANQGSEA. The CDR3 nucleotides are TGCAGCGTCGAAGATAGGGGCTATGGCTACACCTTC. Translation gives CSVEDRGYGYTF.